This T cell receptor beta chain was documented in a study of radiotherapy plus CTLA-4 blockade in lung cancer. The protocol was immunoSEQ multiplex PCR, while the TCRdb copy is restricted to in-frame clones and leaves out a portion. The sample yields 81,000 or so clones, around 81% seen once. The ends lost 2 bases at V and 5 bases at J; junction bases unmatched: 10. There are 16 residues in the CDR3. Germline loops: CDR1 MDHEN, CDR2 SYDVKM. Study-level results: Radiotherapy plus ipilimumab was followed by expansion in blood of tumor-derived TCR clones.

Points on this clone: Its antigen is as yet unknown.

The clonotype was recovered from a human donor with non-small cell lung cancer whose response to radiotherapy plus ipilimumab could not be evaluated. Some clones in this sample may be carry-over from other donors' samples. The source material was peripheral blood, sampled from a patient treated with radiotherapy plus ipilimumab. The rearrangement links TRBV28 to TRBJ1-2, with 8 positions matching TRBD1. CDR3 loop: CASSLVGRGQNYGYTF. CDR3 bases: TGTGCCAGCAGTTTAGTAGGCAGGGGGCAAAATTATGGCTACACCTTC.